The clone carrying this T cell receptor (beta chain) was detected ten times or more. The target antigen is unknown. The protocol was immunoSEQ multiplex PCR, while the TCRdb copy is restricted to in-frame clones and leaves out a portion. The repertoire holds approximately 160,000 clones, with roughly 88% as singletons. This sample stems from a study of T cell responses to AZD1222 COVID-19 vaccine. Findings and limits, study-wide: With two AZD1222 doses given, Spike-specific TCR breadth and depth both rose.

This CDR3 has 15 amino acids. Trimming left V 5 bases short and J 0 bases short, with 14 bases between. Per the germline V gene, CDR1 is LGHNA and CDR2 is YSLEER. This sequence was found in an adult in good health. The material was peripheral blood, obtained on day 0 of MenACWY control vaccination. V gene TRBV4-3 combines with J gene TRBJ2-7; tentative D call: TRBD2 (5 bases). The CDR3 bases are TGCGCCAGCAGCTCCCGAGCGGAGAGCTCCTACGAGCAGTACTTC. It is translated as CASSSRAESSYEQYF.